The 30 T cell receptor beta chains below were found in one sample sequenced in a study of CD8 T cells in ankylosing spondylitis. TCRdb analysed the 5' RACE reads with MiXCR anew, one entry per CDR3 protein. The table includes 350,000 to 450,000 distinct CDR3 sequences, roughly 20% detected once. Sequenced: blood, either unsorted or a sorted T cell fraction (not recorded which). The receptors stem from a male donor with ankylosing spondylitis or in good health (not recorded which).

J is TRBJ2-7 and V is TRBV6-1; unclear D gene. From germline, CDR1 is MNHNS and CDR2 SASEGT. The CDR3 contains 14 residues. The ends were cut back, 6 bases at V and 0 bases at J, with 12 bases in the middle. The CDR3 here is CASSSRASSYEQYF. Written as DNA, the CDR3 is TGTGCCAGCAGCTCCCGCGCGAGCTCCTACGAGCAGTACTTC.

This clonotype has a handful of counts. This rearrangement joins TRBV15 to TRBJ2-7; possibly TRBD2 for D (6 bases). Trimming stripped 5 bases from V and 6 bases from J, with 14 bases between. Germline V CDR1 and CDR2: LNHNV, YYDKDF (reference sequence). The CDR3 extends over 13 amino acids. The CDR3: CATSFKGGGEQYF. The CDR3, as DNA: TGTGCCACCAGCTTCAAGGGAGGAGGCGAGCAGTACTTC.

The chain's CDR3 is CASRSGTTFQETQYF. The CDR3 region has the DNA TGTGCCAGCAGGTCGGGGACAACCTTCCAAGAGACCCAGTACTTC. The chain couples TRBV6-5 to TRBJ2-5; possibly TRBD1 for D (6 bases). The germline V and J ends were trimmed by 6 bases and 1 base, with 15 bases remaining between them. Germline V gene sequence: CDR1 MNHEY, CDR2 SVGAGI. The CDR3 spans 15 residues.

The V call is TRBV9, the J call TRBJ2-3; D may be TRBD1 or TRBD2 (5 bases each). V was cut by 4 bases and J by 6 bases, with 15 bases left in between. The CDR3 spans 14 residues. Germline CDR1 reads SGDLS; CDR2 reads YYNGEE. The CDR3 loop is CASSPGTLSDTQYF. CDR3 nucleotide sequence: TGTGCCAGCAGCCCCGGGACCCTGTCGGATACGCAGTATTTT.

The J gene is TRBJ1-1, the V gene TRBV12-3 or TRBV12-4; D ambiguous. The CDR3 contains 14 residues. The V end lost 2 bases, the J end lost 4 bases, and 11 bases lay between the germline ends. CDR3 in amino acids: CASSLPGWSTEAFF. In DNA, the CDR3 is TGTGCCAGCAGTTTACCGGGGTGGAGCACTGAAGCTTTCTTT.

The CDR3 nucleotides are TGCAGCGTCAGGGAGTGGACAGACATTCACTACAATGAGCAGTTCTTC. Translated, it gives CSVREWTDIHYNEQFF. This chain joins TRBV29-1 and TRBJ2-1, with a possible D match to TRBD1 (6 bases). CDR3 size: 16 residues. Per germline, CDR1 SQVTM and CDR2 ANQGSEA. V shed 6 bases and J shed 3 bases, with 21 bases lying between them.

CDR3: CSATDNRSDEQFF. DNA for the CDR3: TGCAGTGCCACGGACAATCGCAGCGATGAGCAGTTCTTC. The V and J genes are TRBV20-1 and TRBJ2-1; possibly TRBD1 for D (5 bases). Between the trimmed V and J ends, which lost 6 bases and 8 bases, there was a span of 17 bases. Germline-derived CDR1 and CDR2 are DFQATT and SNEGSKA (reference sequence). This CDR3 is built from 13 residues.

This clonotype was picked up a small number of times. The genes are TRBV6-5 and TRBJ2-5; 8 positions match TRBD2. V lost 2 bases to trimming and J lost 3 bases; unmatched junction nucleotides: 2. CDR3 length: 14 amino acids. Germline lookup yields CDR1 MNHEY and CDR2 SVGAGI. CDR3 nucleotide sequence: TGTGCCAGCAGTTACGCGGGAGGCGAAGAGACCCAGTACTTC. Amino acids: CASSYAGGEETQYF.

This clonotype has only a few counts. The CDR3, as DNA: TGTGCCAGCAGCACACACCTGGGGGGGCTCGAGAACACCGGGGAGCTGTTTTTT. This translates into CASSTHLGGLENTGELFF. The chain uses TRBV11-2 and TRBJ2-2; a weak D match, TRBD2 (7 bases). The V gene lost 5 bases and the J gene lost 1 base, with 20 bases spanning the gap. The CDR3 covers 18 residues. Germline loops: CDR1 SGHAT, CDR2 FQNNGV.

This clonotype was detected only a few times. The rearrangement joins TRBV4-1 to TRBJ2-1; D is unclear. Trimming pared 3 bases from V and 6 bases from J, leaving 9 bases between. Germline values: CDR1 MGHRA, CDR2 YSYEKL. The CDR3 has 13 amino acids. In DNA form, the CDR3 reads TGCGCCAGCAGCCAGCCTATTATCAATGAGCAGTTCTTC. It codes for CASSQPIINEQFF.

The J gene is TRBJ2-7, the V gene TRBV20-1, with TRBD2 matching over 8 bases. V was clipped by 4 bases and J by 3 bases; unmatched bases: 5. The CDR3 extends over 13 amino acids. Germline loops: CDR1 DFQATT, CDR2 SNEGSKA (reference sequence). The CDR3 coding sequence is TGCAGTGCTATGAGCGGGGGAATCTACGAGCAGTACTTC. Encoded protein: CSAMSGGIYEQYF.

J is TRBJ2-2 and V is TRBV30; weak D call: TRBD2 (5 bases). Germline CDR1 and CDR2: GTSNPN and SVGIG (reference sequence). This CDR3 comprises 12 residues. The V gene lost 4 bases and the J gene lost 10 bases, with 13 bases spanning the gap. CDR3: CAWMALGEELFF. DNA of the CDR3: TGTGCCTGGATGGCCTTGGGAGAGGAGCTGTTTTTT.

V is TRBV5-1 and J is TRBJ2-2, with D tentatively TRBD2 (6 bases). Germline values: CDR1 SGHRS, CDR2 YFSETQ. CDR3 length equals 14 residues. The V and J ends lost 4 bases and 4 bases respectively, with 11 bases between them. This CDR3 is CASSGGLITGELFF. The DNA for the CDR3 is TGCGCCAGCAGCGGGGGACTTATCACCGGGGAGCTGTTTTTT. Together with reference TRBV5-1 and TRBJ2-2, the CDR3 gives the full variable domain: KAGVTQTPRYLIKTRGQQVTLSCSPISGHRSVSWYQQTPGQGLQFLFEYFSETQRNKGNFPGRFSGRQFSNSRSEMNVSTLELGDSALYLCASSGGLITGELFFGEGSRLTVL.

Here the CDR3 DNA reads TGCAGCGTGCTCGGGGAAACTAACCACGAGCAGTACTTC. Amino acid sequence: CSVLGETNHEQYF. The V call is TRBV29-1, the J call TRBJ2-7, with a weak D call TRBD2 (5 bases). CDR1 is SQVTM and CDR2 is ANQGSEA in the germline V gene. There are 13 residues in the CDR3. The V end lost 6 bases, the J end lost 5 bases, and 17 bases lay between the germline ends.

This clonotype was seen more than once but under ten times. The chain recombines TRBV12-3 or TRBV12-4 with TRBJ2-3; 9 bases line up with TRBD2. The trim removed 4 bases at V and 4 bases at J, leaving 6 bases unmatched. The CDR3 is made up of 15 amino acids. CDR3 DNA sequence: TGTGCCAGCAGTTCCACGCGGGGGGGGGCAGATACGCAGTATTTT. The encoded protein is CASSSTRGGADTQYF.

This clonotype was picked up many times. The V and J genes are TRBV10-3 and TRBJ1-5, with 9 nucleotides matching TRBD1. V was clipped by 0 bases and J by 6 bases; unmatched bases: 3. The CDR3 extends over 15 amino acids. Germline CDR1 is ENHRY and CDR2 is SYGVKD. This chain's CDR3 is CAISESGQGGQPQHF. Written as DNA, the CDR3 is TGTGCCATCAGTGAGTCGGGACAGGGAGGTCAGCCCCAGCATTTT.

The J gene is TRBJ2-3, the V gene TRBV30; D may correspond to TRBD1 or TRBD2 (6 bases each). There are 14 residues in the CDR3. CDR1 and CDR2 from the germline V gene are GTSNPN and SVGIG (reference sequence). The V end lost 2 bases, the J end lost 1 base, and 10 bases lay between the germline ends. CDR3 in amino acids: CAWSRGQGTDTQYF. As DNA, the CDR3 is TGTGCCTGGAGTCGGGGGCAGGGCACAGATACGCAGTATTTT.

The table lists this clonotype with a few counts. The chain has TRBV15 and TRBJ2-3, with unresolved D. V shed 3 bases and J shed 3 bases, with 10 bases lying between them. This CDR3 is 14 amino acids long. Germline V gene data show CDR1 as LNHNV and CDR2 as YYDKDF (reference sequence). The CDR3 loop reads CATSRRSFTDTQYF. The CDR3, as DNA: TGTGCCACCAGCAGGAGGTCCTTTACAGATACGCAGTATTTT.

This clonotype has just a few counts. The chain carries TRBV6-1 and TRBJ2-3, with unresolved D. CDR3 length equals 17 residues. CDR1 is MNHNS, CDR2 SASEGT, per germline. V lost 2 bases to trimming and J lost 2 bases, with 17 bases between them. The CDR3 loop is CASSEYVDLLHTDTQYF. CDR3 in DNA: TGTGCCAGCAGTGAATATGTGGATCTTCTCCACACAGATACGCAGTATTTT.

The chain uses TRBV7-6 and TRBJ2-1, with 9 nucleotides matching TRBD2. The CDR3 loop spans 15 amino acids. Germline lookup yields CDR1 SGHVS and CDR2 FNYEAQ. Trimming removed 8 bases from V and 4 bases from J; junction bases left unmatched: 9. The CDR3 region has the DNA TGTGCCAGCTCCCTAGCGGGGTCCCTATACAATGAGCAGTTCTTC. It encodes CASSLAGSLYNEQFF.

This clonotype was recorded a few times. The J gene is TRBJ2-5, the V gene TRBV6-5, with 7 positions matching TRBD1. The V segment lost 2 bases and the J segment 3 bases; nucleotides outside the gene matches: 3. Germline assignment: CDR1 MNHEY and CDR2 SVGAGI. The length of the CDR3 is 14 residues. CDR3 coding DNA: TGTGCCAGCAGTTACGGCACAGGGGAAGAGACCCAGTACTTC. It yields the protein CASSYGTGEETQYF.

This clonotype was recorded a few times. CDR3 sequence: CSARDVRQDPPQETQYF. CDR3 nucleotide sequence: TGCAGTGCTAGAGATGTCAGACAGGATCCTCCTCAAGAGACCCAGTACTTC. V usage is TRBV20-1 and J usage is TRBJ2-5; D possibly corresponds to TRBD1 (6 bases). The germline V gene encodes CDR1 DFQATT and CDR2 SNEGSKA (reference sequence). There are 17 residues in the CDR3. The V end was cut by 0 bases, the J end by 2 bases, with 19 bases between.

In regard to this clonotype: The junction shows a germline mismatch at one end, possibly a read error. The chain joins TRBV12-3 or TRBV12-4 to TRBJ2-5; 8 nucleotides line up with TRBD2. The CDR3 runs to 19 residues. The chain's CDR3 is CAISFSSGGVISSQETQYF. In nucleotides, the CDR3 is TGTGCCATCAGTTTTTCCTCGGGGGGGGTAATATCGTCCCAAGAGACCCAGTACTTC.

This clonotype was found a few times. The gene calls are TRBV15 and TRBJ2-1, with D unresolved. The CDR3 length is 15 residues. The germline V gene encodes CDR1 LNHNV and CDR2 YYDKDF (reference sequence). V lost 6 bases and J 5 bases, leaving 17 bases between the germline ends. CDR3: CATSEVYGGHNEQFF. CDR3 nucleotide sequence: TGTGCCACCAGTGAGGTTTACGGTGGCCACAATGAGCAGTTCTTC.

There are many counts of this clonotype. The V call is TRBV7-9, the J call TRBJ1-6; D ambiguous. The V and J ends lost 5 bases and 9 bases respectively, with 11 bases between them. The CDR3 consists of 13 residues. Germline V gene sequence: CDR1 SEHNR, CDR2 FQNEAQ (reference sequence). CDR3 nucleotide sequence: TGTGCCAGCAGCCTTGGGATTGGTTCACCCCTCCACTTT. It codes for CASSLGIGSPLHF.

The genes are TRBV12-3 or TRBV12-4 and TRBJ2-2; D call uncertain. V shed 6 bases and J shed 10 bases, with 9 bases lying between them. The CDR3 spans 11 residues. The CDR3 loop reads CASSLLVELFF. CDR3 nucleotide sequence: TGTGCCAGCAGCCTGCTGGTGGAGCTGTTTTTT.

This chain connects TRBV6-5 to TRBJ2-7; weak D call: TRBD1 (5 bases). This CDR3 spans 16 amino acids. Trimming shortened V by 1 base and J by 5 bases, and 18 bases separated the two germline ends. The germline V gene encodes CDR1 MNHEY and CDR2 SVGAGI. The DNA for the CDR3 is TGTGCCAGCAGTTACTGGGTGGGGCAGGCCCGCCACGAGCAGTACTTC. This translates into CASSYWVGQARHEQYF.

This clonotype was recorded a few times. V is TRBV7-2 and J is TRBJ2-7; D is ambiguous. CDR1 is SGHTA, CDR2 FQGNSA, per germline. V lost 0 bases to trimming and J lost 3 bases, with 12 bases between them. There are 15 residues in the CDR3. DNA of the CDR3: TGTGCCAGCAGCTTAGCCCCTATCAACTACTACGAGCAGTACTTC. This codes for CASSLAPINYYEQYF.

This clonotype showed up just a few times. The rearrangement uses TRBV11-2 and TRBJ2-1; D tentatively reads TRBD1 or TRBD2 (6 bases each). Germline-derived CDR1 and CDR2 are SGHAT and FQNNGV. V lost 0 bases to trimming and J lost 4 bases, with 13 bases between them. The CDR3 extends over 16 amino acids. The CDR3 here is CASSLDLGAGYNEQFF. In DNA form, the CDR3 reads TGTGCCAGCAGCTTAGATTTGGGGGCGGGATACAATGAGCAGTTCTTC. The whole variable domain, remainder taken from reference TRBV11-2 and TRBJ2-1, is EAGVAQSPRYKIIEKRQSVAFWCNPISGHATLYWYQQILGQGPKLLIQFQNNGVVDDSQLPKDRFSAERLKGVDSTLKIQPAKLEDSAVYLCASSLDLGAGYNEQFFGPGTRLTVL.

This clonotype was seen a handful of times. The J gene is TRBJ2-7, the V gene TRBV6-5; D is unclear. The germline V gene has CDR1 MNHEY and CDR2 SVGAGI. There are 14 residues in the CDR3. V lost 2 bases and J 3 bases, leaving 11 bases between the germline ends. The CDR3 DNA reads TGTGCCAGCAGTTACGACTCGGAGAGCTACGAGCAGTACTTC. As protein: CASSYDSESYEQYF.